These 13 T cell receptor beta chains were sequenced from one sample in a study of shared clonotypes between healthy human individuals. Only in-frame clones appear in the TCRdb table, and some are missing; sequencing was by immunoSEQ multiplex PCR. The sample has roughly 2,000,000 clones, 85% to 95% seen once; the top ten hold around 1%. Naive CD8 cells comprised CD45RO-negative, CCR7-positively selected cells, excluding terminally differentiated effector memory CD45RA+ cells. Sequencing was performed on naive CD8+ T cells sorted from blood. The receptors were gathered from a man between 18 and 35 years old in good health.

The rearrangement links TRBV15 to TRBJ2-1, with D perhaps given as TRBD1 or TRBD2 (5 bases each). The CDR3 sequence is 15 residues long. Germline V gene lookup returns CDR1 LNHNV and CDR2 YYDKDF (reference sequence). The V end was cut by 5 bases, the J end by 0 bases, with 11 bases between. CDR3 amino acids: CATSGWDGSYNEQFF. The CDR3 coding sequence is TGTGCCACCAGCGGTTGGGACGGCTCCTACAATGAGCAGTTCTTC.

On this clone: Other DNA sequences in this sample translate to the same CDR3. This chain uses TRBV5-4 with TRBJ2-7; TRBD2 aligns across 10 bases. The CDR3 totals 13 residues. V was clipped by 7 bases and J by 0 bases; unmatched bases: 1. CDR1 is SGHNT, CDR2 YYREEE, per germline (reference sequence). The DNA for the CDR3 is TGTGCCAGCCGGACTAGCGGCTCCTACGAGCAGTACTTC. This encodes CASRTSGSYEQYF.

The genes are TRBV18 and TRBJ2-3; tentatively, D is TRBD2 (5 bases). CDR1 KGHSH and CDR2 LQKENI come from the germline V gene. The V end was cut by 5 bases, the J end by 4 bases, with 10 bases between. The CDR3 extends over 13 amino acids. CDR3 in DNA: TGTGCCAGCTCAGCGATGGAGGCAGATACGCAGTATTTT. It encodes CASSAMEADTQYF.

This rearrangement joins TRBV6-1 to TRBJ2-3, with a weak D call TRBD2 (5 bases). The V gene lost 4 bases and the J gene lost 5 bases, with 13 bases spanning the gap. CDR3 length: 14 residues. The germline V gene encodes CDR1 MNHNS and CDR2 SASEGT. CDR3 nucleotide sequence: TGTGCCAGCAGTGTTGAACTAGGTCTAGATACGCAGTATTTT. As protein: CASSVELGLDTQYF.

The V call is TRBV11-2, the J call TRBJ2-1; TRBD1 agrees at 9 bases. This CDR3 is built from 17 residues. CDR1 and CDR2 from the germline V gene are SGHAT and FQNNGV. J gave up 2 bases and V 3 bases, and 8 bases lay outside the gene matches. DNA for the CDR3: TGTGCCAGCAGCTTGGTTCGGGGACAGGGACCCTACAATGAGCAGTTCTTC. Amino acid sequence: CASSLVRGQGPYNEQFF.

CDR3 coding DNA: TGTGCCAGCAGTGAAGAGGTGACAGGACTAGCGGGAGACTACGAGCAGTACTTC. Its protein is CASSEEVTGLAGDYEQYF. The V gene is TRBV6-1, the J gene TRBJ2-7; 13 positions agree with TRBD2. The CDR3 extends over 18 amino acids. Germline CDR1 reads MNHNS; CDR2 reads SASEGT. The J segment lost 3 bases and the V segment lost 1 base, leaving 9 bases of the junction unmatched.

The gene calls are TRBV4-1 and TRBJ2-2; 7 bases fit TRBD2. After removal of 4 bases from V and 0 bases from J, the junction contained 2 bases not matched to a gene. CDR3 length: 15 residues. The germline gives CDR1 MGHRA, CDR2 YSYEKL. CDR3 in amino acids: CASSPGGSNTGELFF. The CDR3 DNA reads as TGCGCCAGCAGCCCGGGGGGATCGAACACCGGGGAGCTGTTTTTT.

The chain is built from TRBV5-6 and TRBJ1-4; possibly TRBD1 for D (5 bases). The CDR3 is made up of 15 amino acids. Germline V gives CDR1 SGHDT, CDR2 YYEEEE. The germline V and J ends were trimmed by 1 base and 2 bases, with 9 bases remaining between them. The CDR3 region is CASSLKGLTNEKLFF. CDR3 nucleotides: TGTGCCAGCAGCTTGAAGGGGCTCACTAATGAAAAACTGTTTTTT. The entire variable domain, with the rest obtained from reference TRBV5-6 and TRBJ1-4, is as follows: DAGVTQSPTHLIKTRGQQVTLRCSPKSGHDTVSWYQQALGQGPQFIFQYYEEEERQRGNFPDRFSGHQFPNYSSELNVNALLLGDSALYLCASSLKGLTNEKLFFGSGTQLSVL.

This chain links TRBV9 with TRBJ2-7; D might be TRBD1 (7 bases). This CDR3 comprises 14 residues. V dropped 0 bases and J dropped 4 bases, with 11 bases sitting between them. Germline V gene sequence: CDR1 SGDLS, CDR2 YYNGEE. CDR3 DNA sequence: TGTGCCAGCAGCGTAGCGGAGGGGGCTTACGAGCAGTACTTC. Translating it yields CASSVAEGAYEQYF.

This chain joins TRBV7-8 and TRBJ2-1; TRBD1 might be the D (6 bases). Germline loops: CDR1 SGHVS, CDR2 FQNEAQ. CDR3 size: 12 residues. Trimming stripped 4 bases from V and 7 bases from J, with 8 bases between. The CDR3 DNA sequence: TGTGCCAGCAGCTATACAGGGAATGAGCAGTTCTTC. It specifies CASSYTGNEQFF.

The chain joins TRBV10-2 to TRBJ2-3; D is uncertain. Trimming removed 6 bases from V and 0 bases from J, with 10 bases in between. The CDR3 contains 14 residues. CDR1 is WSHSY, CDR2 SAAADI, per germline. As DNA, the CDR3 is TGCGCCAGCAGGGCCGCCGACAGCACAGATACGCAGTATTTT. It yields the protein CASRAADSTDTQYF.

The chain has TRBV7-9 and TRBJ2-3; 9 nucleotides align to TRBD2. This CDR3 has 16 residues. With V trimmed by 5 bases and J by 1 base, 7 bases remained unmatched. Per the germline V gene, CDR1 is SEHNR and CDR2 is FQNEAQ (reference sequence). The CDR3 nucleotides read TGTGCCAGCAGCGGTCTCCAGCGGGGGGGCACAGATACGCAGTATTTT. Translation: CASSGLQRGGTDTQYF.

The chain combines TRBV28 with TRBJ2-2, with 8 bases matching TRBD1. V gave up 6 bases and J gave up 4 bases; unmatched junction bases: 4. Germline values: CDR1 MDHEN, CDR2 SYDVKM. The CDR3 has 14 residues. The CDR3: CASRQGAGTGELFF. Here the CDR3 DNA reads TGTGCCAGCAGGCAGGGGGCGGGCACCGGGGAGCTGTTTTTT. The full variable domain, its missing parts supplied by reference TRBV28 and TRBJ2-2, is DVKVTQSSRYLVKRTGEKVFLECVQDMDHENMFWYRQDPGLGLRLIYFSYDVKMKEKGDIPEGYSVSREKKERFSLILESASTNQTSMYLCASRQGAGTGELFFGEGSRLTVL.